Each of the 23 T cell receptor beta chains below was sequenced from the same sample in a study of cytomegalovirus exposure and HLA in healthy donors. PCR was performed using 60 Vbeta and 13 Jbeta primers. The protocol was immunoSEQ multiplex PCR, while the TCRdb copy is restricted to in-frame clones and leaves out a portion. The data show over 100,000 clones, with about 74% seen just once and around a tenth held by the top ten. The sequencing sample was made of PBMCs. The source is a male donor in good health and CMV-seropositive.

The V gene is TRBV19, the J gene TRBJ2-1; 9 bases align to TRBD1. Germline V gene data show CDR1 as LNHDA and CDR2 as SQIVND (reference sequence). Germline trimming cut 7 bases from V and 3 bases from J; bases unmatched to any gene: 7. CDR3 length: 15 amino acids. CDR3 coding DNA: TGTGCCAGTACCCCCGGGACAGGGTTCTACAATGAGCAGTTCTTC. Residues: CASTPGTGFYNEQFF.

This chain joins TRBV6-1 and TRBJ1-4; TRBD1 agrees at 7 bases. Trimming took 11 bases from V and 4 from J; bases not matched to a gene: 7. This CDR3 region has 13 residues. Germline V CDR1 and CDR2: MNHNS, SASEGT. CDR3 in DNA: TGTGCCGCTGAGGACAGGAATAATGAAAAACTGTTTTTT. Protein sequence: CAAEDRNNEKLFF.

The chain is built from TRBV7-8 and TRBJ2-1, with TRBD2 matching 11 bases. Per germline, CDR1 SGHVS and CDR2 FQNEAQ. The V gene end was trimmed by 6 bases and the J gene end by 8 bases; junction bases not matched to a gene: 9. The CDR3 spans 15 residues. The CDR3 spells CASSEGLAEPYEQFF. The CDR3 DNA is TGTGCCAGCAGTGAGGGACTAGCGGAGCCCTATGAGCAGTTCTTC.

V gene TRBV5-5 combines with J gene TRBJ1-5; 8 positions agree with TRBD1. CDR3 length: 15 residues. The V segment lost 6 bases and the J segment 0 bases; nucleotides outside the gene matches: 5. Germline V gene lookup returns CDR1 SGHKS and CDR2 YYEKEE (reference sequence). CDR3 in amino acids: CASNPDRGSNQPQHF. The CDR3 DNA reads as TGTGCCAGCAATCCTGACAGGGGTAGCAATCAGCCCCAGCATTTT.

A remark on this clone: Germline is not matched at one junction end, which may reflect a read error. The gene calls are TRBV10-3 and TRBJ1-2; TRBD1 agrees at 8 bases. The CDR3 spans 20 residues. Germline loops: CDR1 ENHRY, CDR2 SYGVKD. CDR3 sequence reads: CALSDDLPRQGKGANYGYTF. Here the CDR3 DNA reads TGTGCCCTCAGTGACGATCTCCCCAGACAGGGGAAAGGGGCCAACTATGGCTACACCTTC.

To note about this clone: This CDR3 is also generated by other DNA sequences in the sample. The V call is TRBV21-1, the J call TRBJ1-2; TRBD1 reflects the table's D call only, with no check against the DNA. TRBV21-1 is given as a pseudogene. The length of the CDR3 is 15 residues. For the CDR3, the DNA is TGTGCCGCAACCCTGGGACAGGGGGTCGTCTACGGCTACACCTTC. It translates to CAATLGQGVVYGYTF.

CDR3 in amino acids: CASSIAGGDYQPQHF. The CDR3 DNA sequence: TGTGCCAGTAGTATAGCGGGGGGGGATTATCAGCCCCAGCATTTT. V gene TRBV19 combines with J gene TRBJ1-5; TRBD1 is a possible D gene (5 bases). Trimming pared 1 base from V and 5 bases from J, leaving 12 bases between. The CDR3 length is 15 residues. Germline loops: CDR1 LNHDA, CDR2 SQIVND (reference sequence).

This clone was detected a few times. V gene TRBV9 combines with J gene TRBJ1-6; D is undetermined. V was cut by 4 bases and J by 6 bases, with 14 bases left in between. This CDR3 is built from 15 residues. The germline CDR1 and CDR2 sequences are SGDLS and YYNGEE. CDR3 amino acids: CASSPSGSLNSPLHF. CDR3 coding DNA: TGTGCCAGCAGCCCCTCAGGATCCCTTAATTCACCCCTCCACTTT.

The DNA of the CDR3 is TGTGCCAGCAGCTTGGGGACTAGCGGGAGAGATGAGCAGTTCTTC. Amino acid sequence: CASSLGTSGRDEQFF. The chain is built from TRBV5-8 and TRBJ2-1; 13 nucleotides agree with TRBD2. The CDR3 is made up of 15 amino acids. CDR1 SGHTS and CDR2 YDEGEE come from the germline V gene. With V trimmed by 0 bases and J by 8 bases, 2 bases remained unmatched.

The chain joins TRBV5-1 to TRBJ1-4, with 8 bases fitting TRBD1. Germline assignment: CDR1 SGHRS and CDR2 YFSETQ. Unmatched junction bases numbered 5, after V lost 0 bases and J lost 4 bases. The CDR3 totals 16 residues. CDR3 sequence (DNA): TGCGCCAGCAGCTTGGCTGGACAGGGATTTAATGAAAAACTGTTTTTT. Translated, it gives CASSLAGQGFNEKLFF.

This chain connects TRBV5-6 to TRBJ2-5; 9 nucleotides match TRBD2. The trim removed 2 bases at V and 2 bases at J, leaving 10 bases unmatched. This CDR3 region has 17 residues. The germline CDR1 and CDR2 sequences are SGHDT and YYEEEE. CDR3 sequence: CASSFSGSQFFQETQYF. CDR3 sequence (DNA): TGTGCCAGCAGCTTTAGCGGGAGTCAATTCTTTCAAGAGACCCAGTACTTC.

The CDR3 DNA reads as TGTGCCAGCAGTTATAGGGTACGGGAAGAAAAACTGTTTTTT. Translating it yields CASSYRVREEKLFF. The J gene is TRBJ1-4, the V gene TRBV6-6; D uncertain. The CDR3 has 14 amino acids. Germline V gives CDR1 MNHNY, CDR2 SVGAGI (reference sequence). V dropped 3 bases and J dropped 8 bases, with 13 bases sitting between them.

The gene calls are TRBV18 and TRBJ2-3; 13 bases match TRBD2. The V and J ends lost 1 base and 3 bases, in that order; junction bases with no gene match: 7. CDR1 KGHSH and CDR2 LQKENI come from the germline V gene. This CDR3 has 18 residues. The CDR3 loop reads CASSPLGTSGIGTDTQYF. In DNA, the CDR3 is TGTGCCAGCTCACCACTCGGGACTAGCGGGATCGGGACAGATACGCAGTATTTT.

This sequence joins TRBV7-9 and TRBJ2-3, with unresolved D. The ends were cut back, 3 bases at V and 4 bases at J, with 5 bases in the middle. CDR3 length equals 12 residues. The V gene's germline CDR1 is SEHNR and CDR2 FQNEAQ (reference sequence). CDR3 nucleotide sequence: TGTGCCAGCAGCTTTGGCCCAGATACGCAGTATTTT. Residues: CASSFGPDTQYF.

The chain employs TRBV6-6 and TRBJ2-2; unclear D gene. V was trimmed by 6 bases and J by 0 bases, leaving 14 bases between them. CDR3 length: 16 amino acids. Germline V gene lookup returns CDR1 MNHNY and CDR2 SVGAGI (reference sequence). Here the CDR3 DNA reads TGTGCCAGCAGCTCCCCGAGAAGCACGAACACCGGGGAGCTGTTTTTT. Translated, it gives CASSSPRSTNTGELFF.

The gene calls are TRBV2 and TRBJ2-6, with 7 positions matching TRBD1. V lost 10 bases and J lost 1; bases outside the gene matches: 16. The CDR3 loop spans 18 amino acids. Germline values: CDR1 SNHLY, CDR2 FYNNEI. The CDR3 nucleotides read TGTGCCATTCCTACCTACCGGGACAGAACTTCTGGGGCCAACGTCCTGACTTTC. Protein sequence: CAIPTYRDRTSGANVLTF.

The V and J genes are TRBV29-1 and TRBJ2-3, with 7 bases fitting TRBD2. Germline loops: CDR1 SQVTM, CDR2 ANQGSEA. V lost 8 bases, J lost 0 bases, and 5 bases stayed unmatched. This CDR3 contains 13 residues. The CDR3 sequence: CSSWGGSTDTQYF. The CDR3 coding sequence is TGCAGCTCCTGGGGGGGTAGCACAGATACGCAGTATTTT.

This clone was detected only once. The chain recombines TRBV6-4 with TRBJ2-3; weak D call: TRBD2 (5 bases). V was clipped by 3 bases and J by 9 bases, with 13 bases between them. Per the germline V gene, CDR1 is MRHNA and CDR2 is SNTAGT. This CDR3 has 13 residues. DNA of the CDR3: TGTGCCAGCAGTGAGATCGAGACGGGGACGCAGTATTTT. Encoded protein: CASSEIETGTQYF.

This sequence joins TRBV10-3 and TRBJ2-2; D is unresolved. This CDR3 is built from 15 residues. The germline gives CDR1 ENHRY, CDR2 SYGVKD. Trimming took 6 bases from V and 1 from J, leaving 12 bases between them. For the CDR3, the DNA is TGTGCCATCAGCCGCGCCGATGGGAACACCGGGGAGCTGTTTTTT. Amino acids: CAISRADGNTGELFF.

The V call is TRBV4-2, the J call TRBJ2-3, with a weak D call TRBD2 (5 bases). Germline lookup yields CDR1 LGHNA and CDR2 YNFKEQ. The CDR3 consists of 16 residues. V was trimmed by 2 bases and J by 1 base, leaving 13 bases between them. For the CDR3, the DNA is TGTGCCAGCAGCCAACTAGGACGGCGGGGCACAGATACGCAGTATTTT. Translated: CASSQLGRRGTDTQYF.

The J gene is TRBJ1-1, the V gene TRBV29-1; a weak D match, TRBD1 (6 bases). Between the trimmed V and J ends, which lost 7 bases and 4 bases, there was a span of 19 bases. The CDR3 totals 14 residues. Germline V CDR1 and CDR2: SQVTM, ANQGSEA. The CDR3 bases are TGCAGCGGCCACGGGGGGGGGCCAACCACTGAAGCTTTCTTT. Translated, it gives CSGHGGGPTTEAFF. Using reference TRBV29-1 and TRBJ1-1 for the parts outside the CDR3, the full variable domain is SAVISQKPSRDICQRGTSLTIQCQVDSQVTMMFWYRQQPGQSLTLIATANQGSEATYESGFVIDKFPISRPNLTFSTLTVSNMSPEDSSIYLCSGHGGGPTTEAFFGQGTRLTVV.

This clone was observed a single time. The chain uses TRBV30 and TRBJ1-5, with a possible D match to TRBD1 (6 bases). Germline values: CDR1 GTSNPN, CDR2 SVGIG (reference sequence). This CDR3 region has 15 residues. V lost 2 bases and J 4 bases, leaving 15 bases between the germline ends. The DNA for the CDR3 is TGTGCCTGGAGTTTGGGGGCAGGGTTAAATCAGCCCCAGCATTTT. It specifies CAWSLGAGLNQPQHF.

This clone appeared once. The J gene is TRBJ2-3, the V gene TRBV29-1; D not certain. The germline CDR1 and CDR2 sequences are SQVTM and ANQGSEA. The CDR3 has 14 residues. Trimming stripped 8 bases from V and 1 base from J, with 16 bases between. DNA for the CDR3: TGCAGCTTTAGGCCCGGGTTCGGCACAGATACGCAGTATTTT. Encoded protein: CSFRPGFGTDTQYF.